A single sample gave rise to the 32 T cell receptor beta chains below, sequenced in a study of cytomegalovirus exposure and HLA in healthy donors. The primer mix had 60 Vbeta and 13 Jbeta primers. Assay used: immunoSEQ multiplex PCR; TCRdb lists only in-frame clones, some missing. The table lists tens of thousands of clones. Sequenced material: PBMCs. The source of these receptors is a female donor in good health and CMV-seronegative.

The V gene is TRBV10-1, the J gene TRBJ2-7; perhaps TRBD2 as D (6 bases). Germline CDR1 is WNHNN and CDR2 is SYGVQD (reference sequence). V was pared by 0 bases and J by 5 bases, with 11 bases between. The CDR3 has 14 amino acids. The CDR3 loop is CASSESRGTHEQYF. The CDR3 coding sequence is TGCGCCAGCAGTGAGTCGCGCGGGACGCACGAGCAGTACTTC.

The V gene is TRBV4-3, the J gene TRBJ2-2, with a possible D match to TRBD1 (5 bases). V lost 1 base and J 3 bases, leaving 9 bases between the germline ends. This CDR3 has 15 residues. Germline assignment: CDR1 LGHNA and CDR2 YSLEER. The CDR3 nucleotides read TGCGCCAGCAGCCAAGCCTACAGGTACACCGGGGAGCTGTTTTTT. Its protein product is CASSQAYRYTGELFF.

Here the CDR3 reads CAISEQEAGNTEAFF. The CDR3 nucleotides are TGTGCCATCAGTGAGCAAGAGGCCGGGAACACTGAAGCTTTCTTT. This chain uses TRBV10-3 with TRBJ1-1; D remains ambiguous. Germline-derived CDR1 and CDR2 are ENHRY and SYGVKD. The CDR3 contains 15 residues. Deletions cut 2 bases from V and 1 base from J, with 11 bases between.

The J gene is TRBJ2-2, the V gene TRBV18, with D perhaps TRBD2 (6 bases). The CDR3 has 13 residues. Germline CDR1 and CDR2: KGHSH and LQKENI. V lost 4 bases and J lost 6, with 9 bases in between. The CDR3 nucleotides read TGTGCCAGCTCACTAGCGGCTCCCGGGGAGCTGTTTTTT. It translates to CASSLAAPGELFF. Filled out from reference TRBV18 and TRBJ2-2, the complete variable domain reads NAGVMQNPRHLVRRRGQEARLRCSPMKGHSHVYWYRQLPEEGLKFMVYLQKENIIDESGMPKERFSAEFPKEGPSILRIQQVVRGDSAAYFCASSLAAPGELFFGEGSRLTVL.

The chain combines TRBV7-2 with TRBJ2-3; possible D gene TRBD1, 5 bases. Germline V gene lookup returns CDR1 SGHTA and CDR2 FQGNSA. V was pared by 1 base and J by 1 base, with 12 bases between. The CDR3 loop spans 16 amino acids. CDR3: CASSLVVGRGTDTQYF. The CDR3 nucleotides read TGTGCCAGCAGCTTAGTGGTGGGCAGGGGCACAGATACGCAGTATTTT.

The gene calls are TRBV7-9 and TRBJ2-3, with TRBD2 matching 7 bases. The CDR3 contains 18 residues. The V gene end was trimmed by 5 bases and the J gene end by 2 bases; junction bases not matched to a gene: 16. Looked up from germline, CDR1 is SEHNR and CDR2 is FQNEAQ (reference sequence). CDR3 sequence (DNA): TGTGCCAGCAGCCCCCTGAGGGCCTTGACTAGCTTCACAGATACGCAGTATTTT. Translated, it gives CASSPLRALTSFTDTQYF.

The rearrangement joins TRBV30 to TRBJ2-3; D unclear. The CDR3 spans 13 residues. V shed 2 bases and J shed 5 bases, with 11 bases lying between them. In germline, CDR1 is GTSNPN, CDR2 SVGIG (reference sequence). The CDR3 nucleotides are TGTGCCTGGAGTAGCAATGATAGAGATACGCAGTATTTT. Protein: CAWSSNDRDTQYF.

V is TRBV19 and J is TRBJ1-1; 7 nucleotides line up with TRBD1. The germline gives CDR1 LNHDA, CDR2 SQIVND (reference sequence). This CDR3 is built from 12 residues. The V gene end was trimmed by 5 bases and the J gene end by 6 bases; junction bases not matched to a gene: 3. Written as DNA, the CDR3 is TGTGCCAGTAGTGACAGGGTGGCTGAAGCTTTCTTT. It codes for CASSDRVAEAFF.

V is TRBV9 and J is TRBJ1-1; tentatively, D is TRBD1 (5 bases). The V gene's germline CDR1 is SGDLS and CDR2 YYNGEE. Trimming removed 4 bases from V and 4 bases from J, with 17 bases in between. CDR3 length: 15 residues. The CDR3: CASSPIRGVPTEAFF. The DNA for the CDR3 is TGTGCCAGCAGCCCAATCCGGGGGGTACCCACTGAAGCTTTCTTT.

The chain couples TRBV6-6 to TRBJ2-3; 7 positions match TRBD1. This CDR3 region has 16 residues. Germline CDR1 and CDR2: MNHNY and SVGAGI (reference sequence). J was trimmed by 0 bases and V by 6 bases; bases with no gene match: 9. The CDR3 reads CASRPDRATSTDTQYF. CDR3 DNA: TGTGCCAGCAGACCCGACAGGGCTACTAGCACAGATACGCAGTATTTT.

The V gene is TRBV11-3, the J gene TRBJ2-7; 8 bases match TRBD1. Trimming cost V 5 bases and J 7 bases; bases outside gene matches: 16. The CDR3 length is 16 residues. Germline assignment: CDR1 SGHNT and CDR2 YENEEA. CDR3 bases: TGTGCCAGCAGCATTAAAGGGGCAGGGGGCTCGAGGGAGCAGTACTTC. Protein product: CASSIKGAGGSREQYF.

The chain joins TRBV18 to TRBJ1-2; D is perhaps TRBD1 (5 bases). This CDR3 spans 14 amino acids. Trimming cost V 3 bases and J 7 bases, with 15 bases left between them. The germline V gene has CDR1 KGHSH and CDR2 LQKENI. In DNA, the CDR3 is TGTGCCAGCTCACCGGGAAGTCCCGGGGGTGGCTACACCTTC. Translation gives CASSPGSPGGGYTF.

This chain connects TRBV19 to TRBJ1-5, with unresolved D. Per germline, CDR1 LNHDA and CDR2 SQIVND (reference sequence). V was clipped by 4 bases and J by 2 bases, with 15 bases between them. The CDR3 is 16 amino acids. The CDR3 loop is CASSTWAPTGNQPQHF. CDR3 bases: TGTGCCAGTAGTACCTGGGCCCCGACGGGCAATCAGCCCCAGCATTTT.

The V call is TRBV6-6, the J call TRBJ1-2, with a possible D match to TRBD1 (6 bases). V was clipped by 6 bases and J by 1 base, with 9 bases between them. The germline gives CDR1 MNHNY, CDR2 SVGAGI (reference sequence). This CDR3 is 13 amino acids long. The CDR3 DNA is TGTGCCAGCAGCCTGGACAGTAACTATGGCTACACCTTC. Amino acids: CASSLDSNYGYTF.

This chain uses TRBV30 with TRBJ2-3; TRBD2 agrees at 7 bases. The CDR3 covers 16 residues. Germline V gene sequence: CDR1 GTSNPN, CDR2 SVGIG (reference sequence). Trimming removed 3 bases from V and 0 bases from J; junction bases left unmatched: 9. The CDR3 coding sequence is TGTGCCTGGAGGAGACTGGCTAGCGGTAGCACAGATACGCAGTATTTT. Translation gives CAWRRLASGSTDTQYF.

This chain uses TRBV10-3 with TRBJ1-2; no firm D call. The CDR3 totals 14 residues. The germline gives CDR1 ENHRY, CDR2 SYGVKD. Trimming left V 4 bases short and J 0 bases short, with 9 bases between. CDR3 coding DNA: TGTGCCATCAGTGTGTCCAGTCCTAACTATGGCTACACCTTC. Residues: CAISVSSPNYGYTF.

The chain is built from TRBV30 and TRBJ2-6; D might be TRBD2 (5 bases). The CDR3 sequence is 13 residues long. Germline CDR1 and CDR2: GTSNPN and SVGIG (reference sequence). Deletions cut 8 bases from V and 2 bases from J, with 10 bases between. CDR3 nucleotide sequence: TGTGCCGGGGAGTTTACTGGGGCCAACGTCCTGACTTTC. It encodes CAGEFTGANVLTF.

This chain uses TRBV7-2 with TRBJ1-2, with 7 bases aligning to TRBD1. The V gene end was trimmed by 3 bases and the J gene end by 7 bases; junction bases not matched to a gene: 5. The CDR3 is made up of 13 amino acids. Germline V gene sequence: CDR1 SGHTA, CDR2 FQGNSA. CDR3 sequence reads: CASSFEGALGYTF. The CDR3, as DNA: TGTGCCAGCAGCTTCGAGGGGGCGCTTGGCTACACCTTC.

The rearrangement joins TRBV11-2 to TRBJ2-3; 8 bases fit TRBD1. Germline trimming cut 7 bases from V and 3 bases from J; bases unmatched to any gene: 9. The CDR3 consists of 15 residues. CDR1 and CDR2 (germline): SGHAT, FQNNGV. CDR3 DNA: TGTGCCAGCATCGAAGACAGGGGAAGAACAGATACGCAGTATTTT. Translating it yields CASIEDRGRTDTQYF. Full variable domain (missing parts from reference TRBV11-2 and TRBJ2-3): EAGVAQSPRYKIIEKRQSVAFWCNPISGHATLYWYQQILGQGPKLLIQFQNNGVVDDSQLPKDRFSAERLKGVDSTLKIQPAKLEDSAVYLCASIEDRGRTDTQYFGPGTRLTVL.

This chain connects TRBV19 to TRBJ2-1; 10 bases fit TRBD2. This CDR3 is 17 amino acids long. Trimming at V came to 2 bases and at J to 7 bases, leaving 11 bases not matched to a gene. Germline CDR1 is LNHDA and CDR2 is SQIVND (reference sequence). The CDR3 here is CASSILTSGPGRNEQFF. The CDR3 nucleotides read TGTGCCAGTAGTATATTGACTAGCGGGCCGGGGAGGAATGAGCAGTTCTTC.

Worth noting for this clone: The sample holds other DNA sequences that translate to the same CDR3. The CDR3 DNA follows: TGTGCCAGCACCTCGGGGGGTTATGGCTACACCTTC. It codes for CASTSGGYGYTF. The chain carries TRBV7-9 and TRBJ1-2, with a weak D call TRBD1 (5 bases). This CDR3 is 12 amino acids long. Germline V gene sequence: CDR1 SEHNR, CDR2 FQNEAQ (reference sequence). Trimming pared 7 bases from V and 5 bases from J, leaving 11 bases between.

V is TRBV7-3 and J is TRBJ2-5; possible D gene TRBD1, 6 bases. V lost 0 bases to trimming and J lost 5 bases, with 16 bases between them. Germline assignment: CDR1 SGHTA and CDR2 FQGTGA. This CDR3 region has 16 residues. The CDR3 loop reads CASSLTMRGSAETQYF. The CDR3 DNA is TGTGCCAGCAGCTTAACTATGAGGGGGAGCGCGGAGACCCAGTACTTC.

This chain links TRBV30 with TRBJ1-5; the D gene is possibly TRBD1 (5 bases). CDR3 length equals 14 residues. Trimming cost V 5 bases and J 3 bases, with 14 bases left between them. Germline CDR1 is GTSNPN and CDR2 is SVGIG (reference sequence). The CDR3 bases are TGTGCCTGGGGAGGAGGAGGGGTCAATCAGCCCCAGCATTTT. Translating it yields CAWGGGGVNQPQHF. The full variable domain, in which reference TRBV30 and TRBJ1-5 provide the parts outside the CDR3, is SQTIHQWPATLVQPVGSPLSLECTVEGTSNPNLYWYRQAAGRGLQLLFYSVGIGQISSEVPQNLSASRPQDRQFILSSKKLLLSDSGFYLCAWGGGGVNQPQHFGDGTRLSIL.

CDR3 nucleotide sequence: TGTGCCAGCTCACCACGTACAGCTGGCGAGACCCAGTACTTC. Residues: CASSPRTAGETQYF. The gene calls are TRBV18 and TRBJ2-5, with D uncertain. This CDR3 is built from 14 residues. The germline V and J ends were trimmed by 1 base and 5 bases, with 11 bases remaining between them. Germline CDR1 is KGHSH and CDR2 is LQKENI.

This chain connects TRBV30 to TRBJ1-2, with a weak D call TRBD1 (5 bases). The V end lost 5 bases, the J end lost 5 bases, and 21 bases lay between the germline ends. This CDR3 contains 15 residues. Germline-derived CDR1 and CDR2 are GTSNPN and SVGIG (reference sequence). CDR3 DNA sequence: TGTGCCTGGGGACGCCAGGGCCCCCTTTGGTATGGCTACACCTTC. Protein product: CAWGRQGPLWYGYTF.

This chain links TRBV29-1 with TRBJ1-2; the match to TRBD1 covers 10 bases. Germline lookup yields CDR1 SQVTM and CDR2 ANQGSEA. V was pared by 7 bases and J by 7 bases, with 9 bases of the junction left unmatched. CDR3 length: 13 residues. CDR3 sequence (DNA): TGCAGCGCACCGGGACAGGGGACGAGTGGCTACACCTTC. Translation gives CSAPGQGTSGYTF.

This chain's CDR3 is CAWSWASASTDTQYF. CDR3 DNA sequence: TGTGCCTGGAGCTGGGCTAGCGCATCCACAGATACGCAGTATTTT. The gene calls are TRBV30 and TRBJ2-3; the D gene is possibly TRBD2 (6 bases). CDR1 is GTSNPN and CDR2 is SVGIG in the germline V gene (reference sequence). Trimming cost V 3 bases and J 2 bases, with 15 bases left between them. The CDR3 has 15 amino acids. The whole variable domain, remainder taken from reference TRBV30 and TRBJ2-3, is SQTIHQWPATLVQPVGSPLSLECTVEGTSNPNLYWYRQAAGRGLQLLFYSVGIGQISSEVPQNLSASRPQDRQFILSSKKLLLSDSGFYLCAWSWASASTDTQYFGPGTRLTVL.

The chain combines TRBV6-5 with TRBJ2-7; D remains ambiguous. Trimming removed 2 bases from V and 5 bases from J, with 10 bases in between. The length of the CDR3 is 13 residues. CDR1 and CDR2 from the germline V gene are MNHEY and SVGAGI. The CDR3 sequence is CASSYPRLNEQYF. CDR3 DNA sequence: TGTGCCAGCAGTTACCCAAGACTGAACGAGCAGTACTTC.

J is TRBJ2-7 and V is TRBV29-1; 7 nucleotides line up with TRBD1. Germline CDR1 SQVTM, CDR2 ANQGSEA. The CDR3 contains 14 residues. The trim removed 6 bases at V and 0 bases at J, leaving 8 bases unmatched. In DNA, the CDR3 is TGCAGCGTCGCTAAAGGGGGCCTCTCCTACGAGCAGTACTTC. The encoded protein is CSVAKGGLSYEQYF.

V and J are TRBV4-1 and TRBJ2-1, with 10 positions matching TRBD2. The CDR3 extends over 18 amino acids. V was clipped by 4 bases and J by 5 bases; unmatched bases: 14. CDR1 MGHRA and CDR2 YSYEKL come from the germline V gene. As DNA, the CDR3 is TGCGCCAGCAGCCCACGAAGACTTAGCGGGAGGCTCGACAATGAGCAGTTCTTC. Its protein product is CASSPRRLSGRLDNEQFF.

The rearrangement links TRBV5-1 to TRBJ1-2; TRBD1 matches 7 bases. CDR1 is SGHRS, CDR2 YFSETQ, per germline. The CDR3 extends over 15 amino acids. The J segment lost 5 bases and the V segment lost 3 bases, leaving 10 bases of the junction unmatched. The CDR3 nucleotides read TGCGCCAGCAGCTCTGAGGGACAGCGATTGTATGGCTACACCTTC. Translation: CASSSEGQRLYGYTF.

The V and J genes are TRBV28 and TRBJ2-5, with 7 bases that match TRBD2. J was trimmed by 2 bases and V by 11 bases; bases with no gene match: 5. The CDR3 loop spans 12 amino acids. Germline V gene data show CDR1 as MDHEN and CDR2 as SYDVKM. CDR3 DNA: TGTGCCGAGAGCGGGGATCAAGAGACCCAGTACTTC. It codes for CAESGDQETQYF.